The clone carrying this TCR beta chain was recorded only once. Its antigen remains unknown. Together with a sample-barcoded 5' primer, a J-beta primer mix was included in a second PCR lasting about 7 to 11 cycles. Every cDNA was tagged by a template-switch adaptor with 12 random nucleotides. Via MiXCR, TCRdb re-called the 5' RACE reads, giving one row per CDR3 protein. The data show under 1 million distinct CDR3 sequences, more than 40% seen once. Germline V gene sequence: CDR1 LNHNV, CDR2 YYDKDF (reference sequence). Trimming removed 0 bases at V and 0 bases at J, with 6 bases between. The CDR3 is 14 amino acids. The data originate from a study of blood T cells in healthy people across ages. Study-level points and caveats: PBMCs that were unsorted prevented a conclusive naive versus antigen-experienced comparison. For the donors, CMV status was unknown and possibly confounded expanded clonotype changes.

This TCR was recovered from a man in his 60s in good health. The specimen sequenced was blood. The chain uses TRBV15 and TRBJ2-7; weak D call: TRBD2 (5 bases). DNA for the CDR3: TGTGCCACCAGCAGAGAGGGGAGCTCCTACGAGCAGTACTTC. This sequence encodes CATSREGSSYEQYF.